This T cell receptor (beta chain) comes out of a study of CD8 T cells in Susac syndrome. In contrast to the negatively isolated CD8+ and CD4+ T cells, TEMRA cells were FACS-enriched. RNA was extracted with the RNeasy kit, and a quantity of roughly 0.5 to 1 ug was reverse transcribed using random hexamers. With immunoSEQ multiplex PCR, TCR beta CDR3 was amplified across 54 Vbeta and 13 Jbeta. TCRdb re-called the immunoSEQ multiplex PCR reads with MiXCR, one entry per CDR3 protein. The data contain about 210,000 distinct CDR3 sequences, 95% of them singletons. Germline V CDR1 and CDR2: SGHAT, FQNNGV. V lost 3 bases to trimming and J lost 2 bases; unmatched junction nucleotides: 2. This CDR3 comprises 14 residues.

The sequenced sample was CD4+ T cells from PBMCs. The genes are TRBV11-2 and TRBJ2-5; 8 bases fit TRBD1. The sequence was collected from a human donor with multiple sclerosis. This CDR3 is CASSFDRGQETQYF. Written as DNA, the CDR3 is TGTGCCAGCAGCTTCGACAGGGGTCAAGAGACCCAGTACTTC.